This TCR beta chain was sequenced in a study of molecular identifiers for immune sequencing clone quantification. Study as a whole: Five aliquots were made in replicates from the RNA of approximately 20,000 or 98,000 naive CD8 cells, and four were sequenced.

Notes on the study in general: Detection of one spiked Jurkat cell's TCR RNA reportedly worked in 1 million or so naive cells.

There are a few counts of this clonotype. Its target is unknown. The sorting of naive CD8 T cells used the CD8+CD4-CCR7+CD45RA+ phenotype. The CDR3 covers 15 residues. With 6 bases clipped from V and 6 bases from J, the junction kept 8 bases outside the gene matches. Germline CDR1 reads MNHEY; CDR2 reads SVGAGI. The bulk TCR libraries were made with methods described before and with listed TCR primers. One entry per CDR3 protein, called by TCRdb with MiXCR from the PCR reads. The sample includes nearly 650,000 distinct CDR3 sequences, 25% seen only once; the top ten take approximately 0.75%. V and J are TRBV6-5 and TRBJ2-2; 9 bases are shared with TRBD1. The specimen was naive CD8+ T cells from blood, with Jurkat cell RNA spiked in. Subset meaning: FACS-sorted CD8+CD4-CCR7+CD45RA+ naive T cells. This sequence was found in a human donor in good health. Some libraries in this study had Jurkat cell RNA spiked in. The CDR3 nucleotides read TGTGCCAGCAGAACCGGACAGGGGTGGTCCGGGGAGCTGTTTTTT. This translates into CASRTGQGWSGELFF.